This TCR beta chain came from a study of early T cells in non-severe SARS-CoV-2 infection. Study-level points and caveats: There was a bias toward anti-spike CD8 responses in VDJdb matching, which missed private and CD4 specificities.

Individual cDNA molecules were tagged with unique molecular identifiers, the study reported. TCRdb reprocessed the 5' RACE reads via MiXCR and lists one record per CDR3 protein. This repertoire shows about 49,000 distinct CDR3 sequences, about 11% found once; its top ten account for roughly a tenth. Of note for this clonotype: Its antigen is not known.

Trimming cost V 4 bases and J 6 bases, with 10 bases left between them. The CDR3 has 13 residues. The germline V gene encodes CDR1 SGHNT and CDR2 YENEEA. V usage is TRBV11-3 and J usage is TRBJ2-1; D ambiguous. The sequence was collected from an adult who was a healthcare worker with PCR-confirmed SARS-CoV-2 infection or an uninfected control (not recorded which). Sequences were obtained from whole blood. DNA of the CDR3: TGTGCCAGCAGCTCACCCCGTTCCAATGAGCAGTTCTTC. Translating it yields CASSSPRSNEQFF.